This T cell receptor beta chain was captured in a study of neurological immune-mediated disorders. General study points: Private repertoires in all groups were suggested, as expanded clones shared no CDR3 amino acid sequences across subjects.

Synthesis of cDNA was carried out by template-switch 5'RACE. The reaction used 10-nucleotide random UMIs. Over 200 million TCR-beta sequences from 15-18 subjects were obtained in each sequencing run. TCRdb independently ran MiXCR on the 5' RACE reads; one entry per CDR3 protein. This table has 55,000 to 70,000 distinct CDR3 sequences, around 11% appearing once. As to this clonotype: Antigen specificity is unknown.

The V gene's germline CDR1 is MGHDK and CDR2 SYGVNS. The CDR3 extends over 14 amino acids. V was shortened by 10 bases and J by 6 bases, with 18 bases between the two germline ends. Sample time point: longitudinal time-point 1 (baseline). This receptor was identified in a male donor with HTLV-1-associated myelopathy (HAM/TSP). The V call is TRBV25-1, the J call TRBJ2-2; perhaps TRBD1 as D (6 bases). The sequenced sample was PBMCs. In nucleotides, the CDR3 is TGTGCCACCCCAGGGGAATCTGGGGCCGGGGAGCTGTTTTTT. Translation: CATPGESGAGELFF.